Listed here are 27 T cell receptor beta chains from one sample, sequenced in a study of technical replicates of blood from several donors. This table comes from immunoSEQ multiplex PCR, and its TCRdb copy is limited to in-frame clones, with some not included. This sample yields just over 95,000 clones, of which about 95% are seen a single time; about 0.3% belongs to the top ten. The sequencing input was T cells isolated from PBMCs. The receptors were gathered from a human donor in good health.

CDR3 nucleotides: TGTGCCAGCAGCTCCGGGACAGGGGGCAACTATGGCTACACCTTC. Amino acid sequence: CASSSGTGGNYGYTF. The chain employs TRBV7-8 and TRBJ1-2, with 12 bases lining up with TRBD1. The CDR3 contains 15 residues. The junction had 2 bases not matched to a gene; V was cut back by 4 bases and J by 2 bases. Germline V lookup: CDR1 SGHVS, CDR2 FQNEAQ.

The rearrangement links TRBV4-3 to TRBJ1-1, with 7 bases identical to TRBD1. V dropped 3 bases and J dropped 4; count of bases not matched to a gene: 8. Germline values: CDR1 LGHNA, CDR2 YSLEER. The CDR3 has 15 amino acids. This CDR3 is CASSQLTGDRTEAFF. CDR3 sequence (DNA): TGCGCCAGCAGCCAGTTAACAGGGGATCGCACTGAAGCTTTCTTT.

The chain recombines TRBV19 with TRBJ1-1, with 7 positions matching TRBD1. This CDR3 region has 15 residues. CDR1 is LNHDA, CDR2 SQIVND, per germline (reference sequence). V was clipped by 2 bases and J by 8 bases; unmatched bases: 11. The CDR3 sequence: CASSIQPGTAVEAFF. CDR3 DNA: TGTGCCAGTAGTATACAACCCGGGACAGCCGTCGAAGCTTTCTTT.

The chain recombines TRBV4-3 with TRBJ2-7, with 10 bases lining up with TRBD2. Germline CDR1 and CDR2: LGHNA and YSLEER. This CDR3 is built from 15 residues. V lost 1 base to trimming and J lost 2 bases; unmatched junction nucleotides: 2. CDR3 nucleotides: TGCGCCAGCAGCCAAGGGACTAGCGGCGCCTACGAGCAGTACTTC. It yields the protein CASSQGTSGAYEQYF.

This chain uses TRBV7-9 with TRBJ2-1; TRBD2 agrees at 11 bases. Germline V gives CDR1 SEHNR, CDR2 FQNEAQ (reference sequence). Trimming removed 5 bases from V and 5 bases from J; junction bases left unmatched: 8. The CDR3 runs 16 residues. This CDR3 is CASSRLGLADHNEQFF. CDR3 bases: TGTGCCAGCAGCCGCCTGGGACTAGCGGACCACAATGAGCAGTTCTTC.

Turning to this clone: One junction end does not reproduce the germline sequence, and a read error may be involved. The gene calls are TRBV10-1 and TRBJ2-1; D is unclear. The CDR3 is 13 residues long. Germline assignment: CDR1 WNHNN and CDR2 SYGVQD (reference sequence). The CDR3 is CASSVYSDNEQFF. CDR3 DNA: TGCGCCAGCAGTGTTTACTCCGACAATGAGCAGTTCTTC.

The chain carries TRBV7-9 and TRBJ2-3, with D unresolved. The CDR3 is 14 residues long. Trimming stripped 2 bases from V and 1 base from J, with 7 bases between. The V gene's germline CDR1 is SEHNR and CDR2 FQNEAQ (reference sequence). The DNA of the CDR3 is TGTGCCAGCAGCTTAATTCTTCGCACAGATACGCAGTATTTT. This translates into CASSLILRTDTQYF. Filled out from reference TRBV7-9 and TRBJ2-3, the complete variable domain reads DTGVSQNPRHKITKRGQNVTFRCDPISEHNRLYWYRQTLGQGPEFLTYFQNEAQLEKSRLLSDRFSAERPKGSFSTLEIQRTEQGDSAMYLCASSLILRTDTQYFGPGTRLTVL.

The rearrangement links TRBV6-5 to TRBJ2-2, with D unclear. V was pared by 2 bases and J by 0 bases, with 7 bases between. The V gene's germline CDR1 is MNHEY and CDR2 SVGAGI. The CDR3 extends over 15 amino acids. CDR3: CASSYVAANTGELFF. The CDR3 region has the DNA TGTGCCAGCAGTTACGTGGCAGCGAACACCGGGGAGCTGTTTTTT.

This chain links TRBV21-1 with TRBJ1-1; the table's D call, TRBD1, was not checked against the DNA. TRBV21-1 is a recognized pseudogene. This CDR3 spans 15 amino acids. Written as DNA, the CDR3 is TGTGCCAGCAGCACCTGGGGACAGTTGAACACTGAAGCTTTCTTT. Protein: CASSTWGQLNTEAFF.

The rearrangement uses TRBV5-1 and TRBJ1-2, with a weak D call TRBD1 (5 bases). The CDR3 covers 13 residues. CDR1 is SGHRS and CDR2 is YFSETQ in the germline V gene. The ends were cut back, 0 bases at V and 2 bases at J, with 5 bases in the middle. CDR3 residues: CASSLDRNYGYTF. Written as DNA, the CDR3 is TGCGCCAGCAGCTTGGACAGGAACTATGGCTACACCTTC.

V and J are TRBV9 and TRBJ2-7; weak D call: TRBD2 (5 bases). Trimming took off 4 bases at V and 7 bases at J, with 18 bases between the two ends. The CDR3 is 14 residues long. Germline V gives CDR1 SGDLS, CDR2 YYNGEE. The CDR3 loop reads CASSPPYDSGEQYF. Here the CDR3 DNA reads TGTGCCAGCAGCCCACCCTATGATTCGGGGGAGCAGTACTTC.

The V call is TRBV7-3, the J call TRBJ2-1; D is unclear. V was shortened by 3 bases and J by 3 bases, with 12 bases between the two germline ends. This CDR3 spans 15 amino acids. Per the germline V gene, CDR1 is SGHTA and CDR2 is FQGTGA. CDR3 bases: TGTGCCAGCAGCTTGGCAGGCTCCTACTACAATGAGCAGTTCTTC. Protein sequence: CASSLAGSYYNEQFF. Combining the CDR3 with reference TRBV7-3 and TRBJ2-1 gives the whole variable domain GAGVSQTPSNKVTEKGKYVELRCDPISGHTALYWYRQSLGQGPEFLIYFQGTGAADDSGLPNDRFFAVRPEGSVSTLKIQRTERGDSAVYLCASSLAGSYYNEQFFGPGTRLTVL.

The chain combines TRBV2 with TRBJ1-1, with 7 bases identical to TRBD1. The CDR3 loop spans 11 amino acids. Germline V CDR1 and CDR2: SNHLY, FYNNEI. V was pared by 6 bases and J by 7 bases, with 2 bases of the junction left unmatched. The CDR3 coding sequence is TGTGCCAGCAGGGGACAGCGTGAAGCTTTCTTT. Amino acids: CASRGQREAFF.

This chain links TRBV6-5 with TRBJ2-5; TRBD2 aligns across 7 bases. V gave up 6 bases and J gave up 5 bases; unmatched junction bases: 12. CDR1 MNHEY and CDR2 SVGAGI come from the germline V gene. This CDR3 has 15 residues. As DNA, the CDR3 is TGTGCCAGCAGGAGTTCTGGCGGGAGTGGCGAGACCCAGTACTTC. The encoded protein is CASRSSGGSGETQYF.

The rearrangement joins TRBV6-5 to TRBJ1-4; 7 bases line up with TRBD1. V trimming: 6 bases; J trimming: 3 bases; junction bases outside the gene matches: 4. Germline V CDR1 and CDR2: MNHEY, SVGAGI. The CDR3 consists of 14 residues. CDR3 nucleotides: TGTGCCAGCAGCTCCGGGACAGCTAATGAAAAACTGTTTTTT. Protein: CASSSGTANEKLFF.

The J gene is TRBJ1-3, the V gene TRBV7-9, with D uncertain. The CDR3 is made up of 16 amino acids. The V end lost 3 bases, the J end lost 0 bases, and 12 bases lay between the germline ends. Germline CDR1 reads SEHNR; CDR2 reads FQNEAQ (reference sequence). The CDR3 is CASSFWVQVSGNTIYF. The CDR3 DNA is TGTGCCAGCAGCTTTTGGGTCCAGGTCTCTGGAAACACCATATATTTT.

The CDR3 here is CASSPEAGKAKNIQYF. CDR3 nucleotides: TGTGCCAGCAGCCCCGAGGCAGGGAAAGCCAAAAACATTCAGTACTTC. The V gene is TRBV7-2, the J gene TRBJ2-4; perhaps TRBD1 as D (5 bases). This CDR3 has 16 amino acids. In germline, CDR1 is SGHTA, CDR2 FQGNSA. Trimming removed 5 bases at V and 0 bases at J, with 14 bases between.

CDR3 nucleotide sequence: TGCAGCGTTGAGGGAAGGGGCTACGAGCAGTACTTC. Translating gives CSVEGRGYEQYF. V is TRBV29-1 and J is TRBJ2-7, with D possibly being TRBD1 (5 bases). The germline V and J ends were trimmed by 3 bases and 3 bases, with 9 bases remaining between them. Germline CDR1 reads SQVTM; CDR2 reads ANQGSEA. This CDR3 is 12 amino acids long.

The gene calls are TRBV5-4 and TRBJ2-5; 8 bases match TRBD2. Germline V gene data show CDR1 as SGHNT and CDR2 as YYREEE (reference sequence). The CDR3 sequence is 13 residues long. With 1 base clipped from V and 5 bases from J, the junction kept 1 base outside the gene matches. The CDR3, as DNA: TGTGCCAGCAGCTTGCGGGAGGGGGAGACCCAGTACTTC. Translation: CASSLREGETQYF.

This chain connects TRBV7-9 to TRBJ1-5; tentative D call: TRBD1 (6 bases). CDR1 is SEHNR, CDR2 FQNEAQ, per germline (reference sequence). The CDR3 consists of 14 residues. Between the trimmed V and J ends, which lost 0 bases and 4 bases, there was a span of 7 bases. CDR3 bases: TGTGCCAGCAGCTTAGCCACAGGGAATCAGCCCCAGCATTTT. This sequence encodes CASSLATGNQPQHF.

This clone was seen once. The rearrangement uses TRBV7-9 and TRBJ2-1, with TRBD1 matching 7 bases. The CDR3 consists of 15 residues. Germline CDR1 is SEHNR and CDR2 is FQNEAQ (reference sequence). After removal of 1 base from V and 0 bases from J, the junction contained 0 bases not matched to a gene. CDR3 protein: CASSLDRGSYNEQFF. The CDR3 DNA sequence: TGTGCCAGCAGCTTAGACAGGGGCTCCTACAATGAGCAGTTCTTC.

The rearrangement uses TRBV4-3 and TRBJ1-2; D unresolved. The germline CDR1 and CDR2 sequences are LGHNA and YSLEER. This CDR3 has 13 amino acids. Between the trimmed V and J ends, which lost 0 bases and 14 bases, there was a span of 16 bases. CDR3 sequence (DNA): TGCGCCAGCAGCCAAGAGACGGTCATGGCTAGGACCTTC. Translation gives CASSQETVMARTF.

DNA of the CDR3: TGTGCCAGCACCGGGACAGGGGACACTGAAGCTTTCTTT. This translates into CASTGTGDTEAFF. V and J are TRBV28 and TRBJ1-1; 10 positions agree with TRBD1. The length of the CDR3 is 13 residues. V trimming: 7 bases; J trimming: 3 bases; junction bases outside the gene matches: 2. Germline CDR1 MDHEN, CDR2 SYDVKM.

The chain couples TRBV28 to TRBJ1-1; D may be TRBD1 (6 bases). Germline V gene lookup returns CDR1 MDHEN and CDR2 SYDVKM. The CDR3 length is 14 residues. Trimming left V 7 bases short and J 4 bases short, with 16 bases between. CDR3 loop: CASTRQVLGTEAFF. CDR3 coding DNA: TGTGCCAGCACCCGACAGGTGCTCGGCACTGAAGCTTTCTTT.

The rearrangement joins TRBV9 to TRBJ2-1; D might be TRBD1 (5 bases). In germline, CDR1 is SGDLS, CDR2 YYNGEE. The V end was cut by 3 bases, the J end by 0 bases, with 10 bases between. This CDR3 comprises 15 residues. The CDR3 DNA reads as TGTGCCAGCAGCGGAGTCACAGGCTCCTACAATGAGCAGTTCTTC. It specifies CASSGVTGSYNEQFF.

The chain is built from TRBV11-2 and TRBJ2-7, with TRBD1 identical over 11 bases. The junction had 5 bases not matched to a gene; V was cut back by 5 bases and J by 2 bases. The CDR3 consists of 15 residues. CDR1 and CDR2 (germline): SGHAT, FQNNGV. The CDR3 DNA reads TGTGCCAGCAGCCAGGGACAGGGGGTCGCCTACGAGCAGTACTTC. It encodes CASSQGQGVAYEQYF.

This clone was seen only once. The CDR3 coding sequence is TGTGCCAGCAGTTTATTCCCGAGCACCGGGGAGCTGTTTTTT. Protein product: CASSLFPSTGELFF. This chain links TRBV28 with TRBJ2-2; D remains ambiguous. Germline V CDR1 and CDR2: MDHEN, SYDVKM. V was shortened by 1 base and J by 4 bases, with 7 bases between the two germline ends. CDR3 length: 14 residues.